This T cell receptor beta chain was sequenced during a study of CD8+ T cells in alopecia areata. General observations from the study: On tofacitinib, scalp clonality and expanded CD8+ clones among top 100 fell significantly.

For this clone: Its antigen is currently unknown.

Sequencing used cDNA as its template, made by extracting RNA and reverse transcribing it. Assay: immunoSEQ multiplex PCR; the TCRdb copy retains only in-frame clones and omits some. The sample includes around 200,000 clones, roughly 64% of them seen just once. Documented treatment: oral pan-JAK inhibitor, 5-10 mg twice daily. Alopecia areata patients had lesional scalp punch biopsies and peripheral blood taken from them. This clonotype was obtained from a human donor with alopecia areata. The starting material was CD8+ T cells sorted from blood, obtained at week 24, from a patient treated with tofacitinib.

The CDR3 loop is CASSLWGQGAPGTEAFF. Here the CDR3 DNA reads TGTGCCAGCAGCTTATGGGGACAGGGGGCGCCGGGCACTGAAGCTTTCTTT. The chain has TRBV11-2 and TRBJ1-1; 12 nucleotides match TRBD1. The CDR3 totals 17 residues. The V and J ends lost 2 bases and 4 bases, in that order; junction bases with no gene match: 8. Per the germline V gene, CDR1 is SGHAT and CDR2 is FQNNGV.